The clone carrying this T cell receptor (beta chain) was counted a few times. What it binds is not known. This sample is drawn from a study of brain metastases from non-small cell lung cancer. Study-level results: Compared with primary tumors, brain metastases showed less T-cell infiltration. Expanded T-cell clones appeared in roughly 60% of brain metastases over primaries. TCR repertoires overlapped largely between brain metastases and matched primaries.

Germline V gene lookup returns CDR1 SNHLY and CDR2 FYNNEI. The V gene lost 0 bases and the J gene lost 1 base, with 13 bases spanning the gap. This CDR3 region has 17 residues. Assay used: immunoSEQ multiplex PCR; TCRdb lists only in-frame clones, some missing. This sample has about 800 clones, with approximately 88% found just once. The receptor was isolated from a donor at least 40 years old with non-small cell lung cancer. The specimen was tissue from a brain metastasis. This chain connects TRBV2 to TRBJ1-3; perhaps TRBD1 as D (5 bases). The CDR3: CASSEAATGLSGNTIYF. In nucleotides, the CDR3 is TGTGCCAGCAGTGAAGCTGCAACAGGATTATCTGGAAACACCATATATTTT.